This paragraph reports one TCR beta chain. What it binds is unknown. These donors were members of the roughly 130-subject validation cohort, a group separate from the roughly 670-subject first cohort. Sequencing was performed with immunoSEQ multiplex PCR; in TCRdb, only in-frame clones are kept and a portion is missing. The data hold 330,000 or so clones, with roughly 88% observed a single time. V lost 7 bases and J lost 1, with 13 bases in between. Germline V gives CDR1 MNHEY, CDR2 SVGAGI. The CDR3 is made up of 14 amino acids. This record comes from a study of cytomegalovirus exposure and HLA in healthy donors. The overall study: Later, an analysis reported that the roughly 120 validation repertoires had used the same platform as the approximately 690 first-cohort repertoires.

Study outcomes and limitations: Generally TCR sequences proved uncommon, though certain public TCRs appeared in numerous donors.

Specimen: PBMCs. This sequence was found in a woman aged 18 to 35 in good health and CMV-seronegative. V and J are TRBV6-5 and TRBJ1-1, with D possibly TRBD1 on 5 matching bases. The CDR3 DNA reads as TGTGCCAGCATTCCCCGCGACAGGAACACTGAAGCTTTCTTT. This translates into CASIPRDRNTEAFF.